Below, 21 T cell receptor beta chains from the same sample are listed, as sequenced in a study of ipilimumab plus nivolumab after autologous stem cell transplantation. Sequencing used immunoSEQ multiplex PCR; TCRdb keeps in-frame clones, though not all of them. This sample has about 21,000 clones, with 77% found just once. This specimen consisted of PBMCs, obtained in a trial of ipilimumab plus nivolumab as post-transplant consolidation. The receptors were gathered from a male donor with diffuse large B-cell lymphoma.

The J gene is TRBJ2-5, the V gene TRBV7-9; 9 nucleotides align to TRBD1. J was trimmed by 4 bases and V by 3 bases; bases with no gene match: 3. Per the germline V gene, CDR1 is SEHNR and CDR2 is FQNEAQ (reference sequence). The CDR3 sequence is 14 residues long. The CDR3 DNA reads as TGTGCCAGCAGCTTTGGACAGGGGCCAGAGACCCAGTACTTC. Translated, it gives CASSFGQGPETQYF. Complete variable domain (other parts from reference TRBV7-9 and TRBJ2-5): DTGVSQNPRHKITKRGQNVTFRCDPISEHNRLYWYRQTLGQGPEFLTYFQNEAQLEKSRLLSDRFSAERPKGSFSTLEIQRTEQGDSAMYLCASSFGQGPETQYFGPGTRLLVL.

This clone was detected only once. The V gene is TRBV30, the J gene TRBJ1-1; D call uncertain. There are 11 residues in the CDR3. The V end was cut by 5 bases, the J end by 8 bases, with 12 bases between. In germline, CDR1 is GTSNPN, CDR2 SVGIG (reference sequence). The DNA of the CDR3 is TGTGCCTGGTCGATATTACAGGAAGCTTTCTTT. This codes for CAWSILQEAFF.

The chain has TRBV19 and TRBJ2-1, with D perhaps matching TRBD1 (7 bases). The germline V gene encodes CDR1 LNHDA and CDR2 SQIVND (reference sequence). The V and J ends lost 4 bases and 13 bases respectively, with 20 bases between them. This CDR3 has 14 amino acids. CDR3 region: CASSTRRGTVIQFF. The CDR3 DNA is TGTGCCAGTAGTACCCGGAGGGGGACAGTAATACAGTTCTTC.

The chain uses TRBV12-5 and TRBJ2-3; D unclear. This CDR3 has 12 residues. Germline V lookup: CDR1 LGHNT, CDR2 FRNRAP. V was cut by 1 base and J by 6 bases, with 5 bases left in between. The CDR3 DNA reads as TGTGCTAGTGGTTTGGGATACGATACGCAGTATTTT. Protein sequence: CASGLGYDTQYF.

V usage is TRBV7-7 and J usage is TRBJ2-5; TRBD1 matches at 7 bases. Germline V gene lookup returns CDR1 SSHAT and CDR2 FNYEAQ (reference sequence). V lost 5 bases and J lost 4; bases outside the gene matches: 4. CDR3 length: 13 amino acids. The CDR3 bases are TGTGCCAGCAGCGAACAGGGGCGAGAGACCCAGTACTTC. It translates to CASSEQGRETQYF.

V is TRBV25-1 and J is TRBJ1-4; unclear D gene. With 3 bases removed from V and 1 base from J, the gap between germline ends came to 9 bases. The germline V gene encodes CDR1 MGHDK and CDR2 SYGVNS. The CDR3 spans 15 residues. The CDR3 loop reads CASSDVGETNEKLFF. DNA for the CDR3: TGTGCCAGCAGTGATGTCGGAGAAACTAATGAAAAACTGTTTTTT.

The J gene is TRBJ2-3, the V gene TRBV5-3, with 14 bases that match TRBD2. TRBV5-3 carries the ORF label, with uncertain function. The CDR3 contains 16 residues. V was clipped by 5 bases and J by 4 bases; unmatched bases: 6. For the CDR3, the DNA is TGTGCCAGAAGGTCTTGGACTAGCGGGGGGCCAGATACGCAGTATTTT. Residues: CARRSWTSGGPDTQYF.

The chain combines TRBV27 with TRBJ1-6; no clear D gene. The germline gives CDR1 MNHEY, CDR2 SMNVEV (reference sequence). V was clipped by 6 bases and J by 0 bases, with 15 bases between them. The CDR3 spans 17 residues. This chain's CDR3 is CASSPPPRVSYNSPLHF. The CDR3 DNA reads TGTGCCAGCAGCCCCCCTCCGAGAGTCTCCTATAATTCACCCCTCCACTTT.

This clone has only one observation. The chain links TRBV6-6 to TRBJ2-1; 7 bases map to TRBD1. This CDR3 spans 15 amino acids. Trimming at V came to 6 bases and at J to 13 bases, leaving 18 bases not matched to a gene. CDR1 and CDR2 from the germline V gene are MNHNY and SVGAGI (reference sequence). CDR3 sequence reads: CASRIDREPKRSQFF. The CDR3 DNA follows: TGTGCCAGCAGAATAGACAGGGAACCCAAAAGGAGTCAGTTCTTC.

This clone was found a few times. This chain connects TRBV5-1 to TRBJ1-2; the D is unclear. Germline CDR1 and CDR2: SGHRS and YFSETQ. The V gene lost 6 bases and the J gene lost 6 bases, with 15 bases spanning the gap. CDR3 size: 13 residues. The CDR3 nucleotides read TGCGCCAGCAAAACATCGGCCCCTCATGGCTACACCTTC. This codes for CASKTSAPHGYTF.

The CDR3 DNA reads as TGTGCCAGCAGTTTATACACTAGCGGGGGTTGGGCGCAGTATTTT. Translated, it gives CASSLYTSGGWAQYF. The chain carries TRBV27 and TRBJ2-3; 11 bases line up with TRBD2. J lost 10 bases, V lost 1 base, and 7 bases had no gene match. CDR1 and CDR2 (germline): MNHEY, SMNVEV (reference sequence). The CDR3 is made up of 15 amino acids.

The CDR3 coding sequence is TGTGCCAGCAGCTTGTACGGGACATTTTCACCCCTCCACTTT. Protein sequence: CASSLYGTFSPLHF. The chain employs TRBV5-6 and TRBJ1-6, with D possibly matching TRBD1 (6 bases). The CDR3 length is 14 residues. Trimming cost V 1 base and J 9 bases, with 11 bases left between them. Germline-derived CDR1 and CDR2 are SGHDT and YYEEEE.

The rearrangement uses TRBV4-2 and TRBJ2-5; 7 bases agree with TRBD2. The V gene end was trimmed by 0 bases and the J gene end by 2 bases; junction bases not matched to a gene: 6. Germline V gene lookup returns CDR1 LGHNA and CDR2 YNFKEQ. This CDR3 contains 16 residues. This chain's CDR3 is CASSQDLRGEQETQYF. DNA of the CDR3: TGTGCCAGCAGCCAAGATCTACGGGGGGAACAAGAGACCCAGTACTTC.

The gene calls are TRBV6-6 and TRBJ1-2; TRBD1 might be the D (6 bases). Trimming pared 7 bases from V and 4 bases from J, leaving 16 bases between. CDR3 size: 14 residues. The V gene's germline CDR1 is MNHNY and CDR2 SVGAGI (reference sequence). CDR3 residues: CASNQQGIGYGYTF. The CDR3, as DNA: TGTGCCAGCAACCAACAGGGTATCGGCTATGGCTACACCTTC.

This clone was seen a few times. CDR3: CASSPGGRGGGYTF. CDR3 DNA sequence: TGTGCCAGCAGCCCGGGGGGCCGAGGGGGTGGCTACACCTTC. The chain employs TRBV6-6 and TRBJ1-2; maybe TRBD1 (6 bases). V was pared by 6 bases and J by 7 bases, with 18 bases between. Germline lookup yields CDR1 MNHNY and CDR2 SVGAGI (reference sequence). The CDR3 consists of 14 residues.

This clone was found once. The CDR3: CASSSRSGGPRSTDTQYF. CDR3 in DNA: TGTGCCAGCAGCTCTAGGAGCGGGGGACCACGGAGCACAGATACGCAGTATTTT. The V call is TRBV7-2, the J call TRBJ2-3, with TRBD2 matching over 8 bases. This CDR3 has 18 residues. The V segment lost 4 bases and the J segment 0 bases; nucleotides outside the gene matches: 12. The germline V gene encodes CDR1 SGHTA and CDR2 FQGNSA.

The V gene is TRBV11-1, the J gene TRBJ1-1, with 7 bases fitting TRBD1. The CDR3 is 15 amino acids. The germline gives CDR1 SGHAT, CDR2 FQDESV (reference sequence). The junction had 7 bases not matched to a gene; V was cut back by 5 bases and J by 1 base. CDR3 loop: CASSRTGGGNTEAFF. CDR3 in DNA: TGTGCCAGCAGCAGGACAGGTGGAGGGAACACTGAAGCTTTCTTT.

This chain uses TRBV5-1 with TRBJ1-1; 8 bases line up with TRBD1. This CDR3 comprises 13 residues. Germline V lookup: CDR1 SGHRS, CDR2 YFSETQ. J was trimmed by 6 bases and V by 4 bases; bases with no gene match: 5. The CDR3 here is CASSIAQGAEAFF. CDR3 DNA sequence: TGCGCCAGCAGCATAGCACAGGGGGCTGAAGCTTTCTTT. Based on the CDR3 plus reference TRBV5-1 and TRBJ1-1, the full variable domain is KAGVTQTPRYLIKTRGQQVTLSCSPISGHRSVSWYQQTPGQGLQFLFEYFSETQRNKGNFPGRFSGRQFSNSRSEMNVSTLELGDSALYLCASSIAQGAEAFFGQGTRLTVV.

The chain recombines TRBV28 with TRBJ2-2; D could derive from TRBD1 or TRBD2 (6 bases each). The CDR3 is made up of 15 amino acids. CDR1 is MDHEN and CDR2 is SYDVKM in the germline V gene. Trimming removed 4 bases from V and 7 bases from J, with 16 bases in between. Here the CDR3 reads CASSSWGRGGGELFF. The CDR3, as DNA: TGTGCCAGCAGTTCTTGGGGCAGGGGAGGCGGGGAGCTGTTTTTT.

This clone showed up just a few times. The CDR3 nucleotides read TGTGCCAGCTCACCAACGGCAGGGGATCGGTATGGCTACACCTTC. Amino acids: CASSPTAGDRYGYTF. The V and J genes are TRBV18 and TRBJ1-2; TRBD1 might be the D (6 bases). The CDR3 loop spans 15 amino acids. The V gene's germline CDR1 is KGHSH and CDR2 LQKENI. V gave up 2 bases and J gave up 5 bases, with 15 bases separating them.

The chain employs TRBV2 and TRBJ2-7; 11 positions agree with TRBD1. V was clipped by 6 bases and J by 3 bases; unmatched bases: 7. CDR3 length: 15 amino acids. From germline, CDR1 is SNHLY and CDR2 FYNNEI. CDR3 bases: TGTGCCAGCAGAAATCGGGACAGGGGGGACTACGAGCAGTACTTC. Its translation: CASRNRDRGDYEQYF.